Listed here is a single T cell receptor (beta chain). The antigen remains undetermined. The sample comes from a study of cytomegalovirus exposure and HLA in healthy donors. Study conclusions and caveats: Later on, analysis showed that most CMV-associated TCR beta chains appeared to be HLA-restricted.

It was with 60 Vbeta and 13 Jbeta primers that the PCR ran. Assay used: immunoSEQ multiplex PCR; TCRdb lists only in-frame clones, some missing. The table lists 50,000 to 65,000 clones, about 65% of them singletons. Germline values: CDR1 SGDLS, CDR2 YYNGEE. This CDR3 region has 19 residues. Trimming cost V 3 bases and J 0 bases, with 22 bases left between them. Source material: PBMCs. The clonotype was recovered from a man aged 50-59 years in good health and CMV-seropositive. The chain carries TRBV9 and TRBJ1-3; D not certain. CDR3 in amino acids: CASSAQQKLEPSSGNTIYF. In DNA form, the CDR3 reads TGTGCCAGCAGCGCCCAACAAAAACTAGAACCCTCCTCTGGAAACACCATATATTTT.